This T cell receptor (beta chain) originates from a study of T cells in Graves' hyperthyroidism and ophthalmopathy. This clonotype was observed at least ten times. Researchers amplified the TCR beta CDR3 regions from RNA transcripts. A first-round RT-PCR of the TCR CDR3 used the HTBI primer set. TCRdb called the multiplex PCR reads again in MiXCR, with one record for every CDR3 protein. The sample holds 490,000 or so distinct CDR3 sequences, 46% seen once. V shed 0 bases, J shed 4 bases, and the junction held 5 bases outside the gene matches. Germline V lookup: CDR1 SGHRS, CDR2 YFSETQ. This CDR3 has 15 amino acids. Clinicians diagnosed patients from clinical symptoms, serum thyroxine and TRAb, thyroid ultrasound and orbital computed tomography.

This receptor was identified in an adult woman with Graves' disease, either hyperthyroidism or ophthalmopathy (not recorded which). Specimen: peripheral blood or thyroid tissue (not recorded which). The rearrangement links TRBV5-1 to TRBJ1-2; 8 bases are a match to TRBD1. The CDR3 protein is CASSLDSGQGYGYTF. The CDR3 coding sequence is TGCGCCAGCAGCTTGGATTCCGGACAGGGCTATGGCTACACCTTC.